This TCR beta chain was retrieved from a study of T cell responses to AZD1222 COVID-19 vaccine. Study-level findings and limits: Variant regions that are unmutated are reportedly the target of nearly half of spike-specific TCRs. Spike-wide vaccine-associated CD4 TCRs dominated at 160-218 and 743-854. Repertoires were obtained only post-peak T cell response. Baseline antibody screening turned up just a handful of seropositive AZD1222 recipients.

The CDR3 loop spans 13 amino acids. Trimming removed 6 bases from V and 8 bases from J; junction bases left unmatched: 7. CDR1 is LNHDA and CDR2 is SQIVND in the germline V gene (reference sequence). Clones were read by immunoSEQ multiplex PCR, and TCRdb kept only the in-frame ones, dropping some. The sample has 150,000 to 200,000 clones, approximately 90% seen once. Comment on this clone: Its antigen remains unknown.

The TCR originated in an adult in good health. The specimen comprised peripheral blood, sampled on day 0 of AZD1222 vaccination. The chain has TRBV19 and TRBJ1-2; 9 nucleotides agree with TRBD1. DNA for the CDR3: TGTGCCAGTAGAACCGGGACAGGGAACGGCTACACCTTC. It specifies CASRTGTGNGYTF.